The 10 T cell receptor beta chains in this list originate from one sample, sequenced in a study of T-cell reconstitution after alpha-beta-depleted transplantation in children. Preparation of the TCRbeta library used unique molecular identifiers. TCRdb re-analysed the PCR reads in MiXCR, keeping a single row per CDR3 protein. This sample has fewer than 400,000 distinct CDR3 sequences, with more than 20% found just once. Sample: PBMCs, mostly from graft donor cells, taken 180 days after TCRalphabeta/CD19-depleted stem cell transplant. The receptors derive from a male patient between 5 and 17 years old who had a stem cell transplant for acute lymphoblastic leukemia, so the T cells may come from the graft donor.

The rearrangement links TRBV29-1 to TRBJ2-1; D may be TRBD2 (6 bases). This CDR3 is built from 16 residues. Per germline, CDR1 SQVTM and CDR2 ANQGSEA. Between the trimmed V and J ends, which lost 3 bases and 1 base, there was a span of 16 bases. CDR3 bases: TGCAGCGTTGAGTCGGGACTTCTTAGATCCTACAATGAGCAGTTCTTC. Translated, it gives CSVESGLLRSYNEQFF.

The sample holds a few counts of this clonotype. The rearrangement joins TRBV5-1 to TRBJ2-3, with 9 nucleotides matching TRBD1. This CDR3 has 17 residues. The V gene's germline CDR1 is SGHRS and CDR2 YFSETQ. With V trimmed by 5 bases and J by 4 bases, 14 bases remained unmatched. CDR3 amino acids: CASRPRTQGAIADTQYF. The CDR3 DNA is TGCGCCAGCAGGCCCAGGACACAGGGGGCGATCGCAGATACGCAGTATTTT.

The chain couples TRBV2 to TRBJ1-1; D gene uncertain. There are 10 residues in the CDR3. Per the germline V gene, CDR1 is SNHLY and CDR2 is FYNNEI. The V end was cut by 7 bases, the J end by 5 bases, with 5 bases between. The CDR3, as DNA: TGTGCCAGCACCATGACTGAAGCTTTCTTT. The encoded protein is CASTMTEAFF.

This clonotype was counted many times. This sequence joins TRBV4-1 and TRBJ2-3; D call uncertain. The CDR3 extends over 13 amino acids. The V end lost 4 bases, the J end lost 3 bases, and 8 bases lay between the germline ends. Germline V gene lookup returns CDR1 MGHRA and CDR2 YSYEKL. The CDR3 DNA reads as TGCGCCAGCAGCCGCGGAGAAACAGATACGCAGTATTTT. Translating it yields CASSRGETDTQYF.

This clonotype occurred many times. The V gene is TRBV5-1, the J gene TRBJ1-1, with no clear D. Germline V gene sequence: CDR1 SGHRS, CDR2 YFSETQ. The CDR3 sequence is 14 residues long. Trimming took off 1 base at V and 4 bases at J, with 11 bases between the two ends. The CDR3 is CASSLFGMGTEAFF. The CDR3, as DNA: TGCGCCAGCAGCTTGTTCGGGATGGGCACTGAAGCTTTCTTT.

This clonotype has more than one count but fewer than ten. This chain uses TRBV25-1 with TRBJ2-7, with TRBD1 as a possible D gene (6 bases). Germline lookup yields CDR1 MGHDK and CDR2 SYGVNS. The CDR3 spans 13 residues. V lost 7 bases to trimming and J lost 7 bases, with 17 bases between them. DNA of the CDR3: TGTGCCAGCACGGGACACCCCCAAAGGGAGCAGTACTTC. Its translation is CASTGHPQREQYF.

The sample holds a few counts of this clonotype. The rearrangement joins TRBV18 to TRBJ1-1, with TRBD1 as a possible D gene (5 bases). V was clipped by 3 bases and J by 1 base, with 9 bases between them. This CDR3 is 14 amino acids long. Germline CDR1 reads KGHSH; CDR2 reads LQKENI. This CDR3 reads CASSPGQENTEAFF. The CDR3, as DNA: TGTGCCAGCTCACCGGGGCAGGAGAACACTGAAGCTTTCTTT.

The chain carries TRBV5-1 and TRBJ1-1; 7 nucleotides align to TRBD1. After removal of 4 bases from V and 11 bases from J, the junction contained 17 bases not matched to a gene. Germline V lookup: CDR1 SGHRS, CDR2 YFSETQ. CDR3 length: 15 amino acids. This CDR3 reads CASSPLTGRPERAFF. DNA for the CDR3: TGCGCCAGCAGCCCTTTGACAGGGAGACCGGAACGGGCTTTCTTT.

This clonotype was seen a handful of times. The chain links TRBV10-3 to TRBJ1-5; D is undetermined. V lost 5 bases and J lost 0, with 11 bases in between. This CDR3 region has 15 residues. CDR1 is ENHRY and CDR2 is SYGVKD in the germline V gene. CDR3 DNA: TGTGCCATCAGTCCTCGGGAGGTTAGCAATCAGCCCCAGCATTTT. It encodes CAISPREVSNQPQHF.

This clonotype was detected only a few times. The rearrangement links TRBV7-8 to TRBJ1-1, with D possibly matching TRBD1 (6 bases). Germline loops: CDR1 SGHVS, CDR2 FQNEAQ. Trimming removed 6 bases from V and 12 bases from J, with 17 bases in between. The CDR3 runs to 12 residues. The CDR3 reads CASSSHRARPFF. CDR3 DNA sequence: TGTGCCAGCAGTTCCCACAGGGCTCGGCCTTTCTTT.